A single sample gave rise to the 15 T cell receptor beta chains below, sequenced in a study of blood T cell repertoires in COVID-19. This table comes from immunoSEQ multiplex PCR, and its TCRdb copy is limited to in-frame clones, with some not included. Of some 71,000 clones listed, around 91% are singletons. The sample taken for sequencing was peripheral blood. The receptor set was obtained from a man aged 50 to 60 with acute or convalescent COVID-19.

The V and J genes are TRBV5-4 and TRBJ1-3, with 9 bases matching TRBD1. Trimming took 4 bases from V and 4 from J; bases not matched to a gene: 12. Germline loops: CDR1 SGHNT, CDR2 YYREEE (reference sequence). This CDR3 is 17 amino acids long. CDR3 sequence reads: CASSLAPTGGVGNTIYF. The CDR3 DNA reads TGTGCCAGCAGCCTCGCCCCGACAGGGGGTGTGGGAAACACCATATATTTT.

The chain couples TRBV9 to TRBJ2-3; no firm D call. The CDR3 sequence is 14 residues long. Germline CDR1 SGDLS, CDR2 YYNGEE. V shed 0 bases and J shed 2 bases, with 7 bases lying between them. In DNA, the CDR3 is TGTGCCAGCAGCGTAGACTACTCCACAGATACGCAGTATTTT. The encoded protein is CASSVDYSTDTQYF.

V is TRBV3-1 (or the pseudogene TRBV3-2) and J is TRBJ2-2, with a possible D match to TRBD2 (5 bases). V dropped 1 base and J dropped 7 bases, with 7 bases sitting between them. Germline V gene data show CDR1 as LGHDT and CDR2 as YNNKEL (reference sequence). The CDR3 length is 13 residues. The CDR3 is CASSQAGNGELFF. The CDR3 DNA reads as TGTGCCAGCAGCCAAGCCGGGAACGGGGAGCTGTTTTTT.

This chain uses TRBV5-3 with TRBJ2-5; D possibly corresponds to TRBD2 (6 bases). TRBV5-3 is an ORF, and what it does is uncertain. V was pared by 4 bases and J by 1 base, with 20 bases between. The CDR3 contains 17 residues. CDR3 protein: CARSPQRGTQGQETQYF. CDR3 in DNA: TGTGCCAGAAGCCCCCAACGGGGGACTCAGGGCCAAGAGACCCAGTACTTC.

The rearrangement joins TRBV27 to TRBJ2-2; weak D call: TRBD1 (6 bases). The CDR3 is made up of 14 amino acids. Germline CDR1 is MNHEY and CDR2 is SMNVEV (reference sequence). Trimming removed 6 bases at V and 4 bases at J, with 12 bases between. In DNA, the CDR3 is TGTGCCAGCAGGTCGGACAGTTTCACCGGGGAGCTGTTTTTT. Amino acids: CASRSDSFTGELFF.

V usage is TRBV30 and J usage is TRBJ2-2; 12 nucleotides align to TRBD1. CDR1 and CDR2 from the germline V gene are GTSNPN and SVGIG (reference sequence). The CDR3 is 16 amino acids. V dropped 2 bases and J dropped 2; count of bases not matched to a gene: 3. For the CDR3, the DNA is TGTGCCTGGAGTAGGGACAGGGGGCGTAACACCGGGGAGCTGTTTTTT. Residues: CAWSRDRGRNTGELFF.

J is TRBJ2-3 and V is TRBV6-5; D might be TRBD1 (5 bases). The germline V gene encodes CDR1 MNHEY and CDR2 SVGAGI. The CDR3 contains 15 residues. The V and J ends lost 5 bases and 5 bases respectively, with 17 bases between them. CDR3 DNA sequence: TGTGCCAGCAGTCCCAGGGCGAGGATGGGAGATACGCAGTATTTT. This codes for CASSPRARMGDTQYF.

The table lists this clone with a count of one. The J gene is TRBJ2-3, the V gene TRBV6-6; possibly TRBD2 for D (5 bases). Germline V gene data show CDR1 as MNHNY and CDR2 as SVGAGI (reference sequence). CDR3 length equals 14 residues. With 2 bases removed from V and 3 bases from J, the gap between germline ends came to 9 bases. The CDR3 is CASSYVGGTDTQYF. CDR3 nucleotide sequence: TGTGCCAGCAGTTACGTCGGAGGAACAGATACGCAGTATTTT.

The V call is TRBV10-2, the J call TRBJ2-7, with TRBD1 matching over 8 bases. Per the germline V gene, CDR1 is WSHSY and CDR2 is SAAADI. The V gene end was trimmed by 3 bases and the J gene end by 4 bases; junction bases not matched to a gene: 11. This CDR3 has 16 residues. CDR3 nucleotides: TGCGCCAGCAGTGACCCAGCAGGGGGCGCAAGGTACGAGCAGTACTTC. Protein: CASSDPAGGARYEQYF.

The chain carries TRBV5-1 and TRBJ1-1; tentatively, D is TRBD1 (5 bases). Germline CDR1 SGHRS, CDR2 YFSETQ. The CDR3 runs to 16 residues. Trimming left V 0 bases short and J 8 bases short, with 20 bases between. The CDR3 here is CASSLAKGQGSMEAFF. The CDR3 coding sequence is TGCGCCAGCAGCTTGGCAAAGGGGCAGGGATCTATGGAAGCTTTCTTT.

The chain is built from TRBV6-5 and TRBJ1-5, with D hard to call. The length of the CDR3 is 14 residues. Germline-derived CDR1 and CDR2 are MNHEY and SVGAGI. Trimming took off 0 bases at V and 4 bases at J, with 7 bases between the two ends. The CDR3 region is CASSYSRENQPQHF. CDR3 DNA sequence: TGTGCCAGCAGTTACTCGAGAGAGAATCAGCCCCAGCATTTT.

The CDR3 DNA sequence: TGTGCCTGGTCTAGCGGGAGGGCCCCAGATACGCAGTATTTT. Translation gives CAWSSGRAPDTQYF. V is TRBV30 and J is TRBJ2-3, with 12 nucleotides matching TRBD2. The CDR3 contains 14 residues. V shed 5 bases and J 4 bases; nucleotides not matched to a gene: 4. CDR1 is GTSNPN and CDR2 is SVGIG in the germline V gene (reference sequence).

The count of this clone is one. The V call is TRBV5-4, the J call TRBJ2-1; 7 nucleotides agree with TRBD2. Germline-derived CDR1 and CDR2 are SGHNT and YYREEE (reference sequence). The CDR3 contains 17 residues. J lost 2 bases, V lost 4 bases, and 12 bases had no gene match. CDR3 loop: CASSAKGLVFAYNEQFF. CDR3 sequence (DNA): TGTGCCAGCAGCGCAAAAGGACTAGTCTTTGCCTACAATGAGCAGTTCTTC.

The chain uses TRBV25-1 and TRBJ2-3; possible D gene TRBD1, 5 bases. The CDR3 contains 16 residues. Looked up from germline, CDR1 is MGHDK and CDR2 is SYGVNS. The V end lost 7 bases, the J end lost 2 bases, and 19 bases lay between the germline ends. For the CDR3, the DNA is TGTGCCAGCAAGGAAGGACCAGGGTATTCCACAGATACGCAGTATTTT. It codes for CASKEGPGYSTDTQYF.

The chain carries TRBV30 and TRBJ1-1, with TRBD1 matching over 11 bases. Germline V CDR1 and CDR2: GTSNPN, SVGIG (reference sequence). This CDR3 contains 17 residues. Trimming cost V 2 bases and J 4 bases; bases outside gene matches: 12. The CDR3 spells CAWSLQLPGQGVTEAFF. The CDR3 DNA reads TGTGCCTGGAGTCTACAGCTTCCGGGACAGGGGGTCACTGAAGCTTTCTTT.